A selection of T cell receptor beta chains follows, all from one sample in a study of siplizumab effects on memory and regulatory T cells. Libraries were prepared by immunoSEQ multiplex PCR; TCRdb keeps only in-frame clonotypes and omits some of them. There are approximately 100,000 clones in the sample; around 94% occur only once, and 0.55% to 0.65% lies in the top ten. Sequenced sample: Tregs sorted from blood. These receptors were collected from a human donor in good health. The CDR3 runs from the conserved cysteine through the conserved F or W. The order of the fields is D gene, V gene, clone size, J gene, CDR3 DNA, CDR3 protein. The D gene is left open where the match is weak. Size tells how often a clone was seen (once, few, many) or the class of an expanded clone, and some rows leave it out.

.	TRBV13	.	TRBJ2-3	TGTGCCAGCAGGCCTTATTGGCCCCTGGATACGCAGTATTTT	CASRPYWPLDTQYF
TRBD1	TRBV28	.	TRBJ1-2	TGTGCCATTAATACCGGGCGGGACAGACGGGGCTACACCTTC	CAINTGRDRRGYTF
.	TRBV29-1	once	TRBJ2-7	TGCAGCGTTGAACTACAGGCATCCTACGAGCAGTACTTC	CSVELQASYEQYF
.	TRBV5-1	.	TRBJ2-2	TGCGCCAGCAGCCACCCAACTGTCGGGGAGCTGTTTTTT	CASSHPTVGELFF
TRBD2	TRBV7-9	.	TRBJ2-1	TGTGCCAGCAAGATTTCGGCGGGAGTAGGTGGTAATGAGCAGTTCTTC	CASKISAGVGGNEQFF
TRBD1	TRBV6-6	.	TRBJ2-3	TGTGCCAGCAGCCTTATGCAGGGGGCTACAGATACGCAGTATTTT	CASSLMQGATDTQYF
.	TRBV18	.	TRBJ1-1	TGTGCCAGCTCAACCGGGGCGATTTCGGGAAACACTGAAGCTTTCTTT	CASSTGAISGNTEAFF
.	TRBV18	.	TRBJ1-6	TGTGCCAGCACCCGGTCTGTCGATTCACCCCTCCACTTT	CASTRSVDSPLHF
.	TRBV30	.	TRBJ2-7	TGTGCCTGGAAATCAGGGTCCACAAAGTACGAGCAGTACTTC	CAWKSGSTKYEQYF
.	TRBV9	.	TRBJ2-1	TGTGCCAGCAGCCCACCCGGGCGAGGTGAGCAGTTCTTC	CASSPPGRGEQFF
.	TRBV6-5	.	TRBJ1-5	TGTGCCAGCAGTTACAGGTTTGGCAATCAGCCCCAGCATTTT	CASSYRFGNQPQHF
.	TRBV30	.	TRBJ1-3	TGTGCCTGGGGGAGCGGAAACACCATATATTTT	CAWGSGNTIYF
TRBD2	TRBV28	.	TRBJ2-1	TGTGCCAGCAGAAGGGGACTAGCGGCACTCTTCTTC	CASRRGLAALFF
TRBD1	TRBV13	.	TRBJ2-3	TGTGCCAGCAGCTCCCTACGAGACAGGGGGTCCACAGATACGCAGTATTTT	CASSSLRDRGSTDTQYF
.	TRBV6-5	.	TRBJ2-5	TGTGCCAGCAGTTACCGGTCGTCCGGCCAAGAGACCCAGTACTTC	CASSYRSSGQETQYF
.	TRBV18	.	TRBJ1-1	TGTGCCAGCTCACCCCCGGGACGGTTGAACACTGAAGCTTTCTTT	CASSPPGRLNTEAFF
.	TRBV4-1	.	TRBJ2-7	TGCGCCAGCAGCCAAGCTTCCGGGACGGCCTCCTACGAGCAGTACTTC	CASSQASGTASYEQYF
TRBD1	TRBV11-3	few	TRBJ2-1	TGTGCCAGCAGCCCGGGGACAGGGAGCAATGAGCAGTTCTTC	CASSPGTGSNEQFF
.	TRBV9	.	TRBJ2-2	TGTGCCAGCAGCGTAGGTTTTGGGCTAGCGATGAACACCGGGGAGCTGTTTTTT	CASSVGFGLAMNTGELFF
TRBD2	TRBV5-4	.	TRBJ2-1	TGTGCCAGCAGCGCGCCCGGACTAGCGGCCTACAATGAGCAGTTCTTC	CASSAPGLAAYNEQFF
.	TRBV27	.	TRBJ1-1	TGTGCCAGTAGACCAATTGGGACGGCGGAAGCTTTCTTT	CASRPIGTAEAFF
.	TRBV7-9	once	TRBJ1-1	TGTGCCAGCAGCTTAGATGAACAGTCCCGGAACACTGAAGCTTTCTTT	CASSLDEQSRNTEAFF
.	TRBV10-3	.	TRBJ2-7	TGTGCCGTTTCCGGGATAACCTACGAGCAGTACTTC	CAVSGITYEQYF
.	TRBV5-1	.	TRBJ2-2	TGCGCCAGCAGCTTGGTAACTTTCGGGACCCGCGGCGGGTCCGGGGAGCTGTTTTTT	CASSLVTFGTRGGSGELFF
.	TRBV5-4	.	TRBJ2-7	TGTGCCAGCAGCCGCGGGGACTCAGCCTACGAGCAGTACTTC	CASSRGDSAYEQYF
TRBD1	TRBV6-5	.	TRBJ1-4	TGTGCCAGCAGTTACTCGATGGGACAGGGGGAGGAAAAACTGTTTTTT	CASSYSMGQGEEKLFF
TRBD1	TRBV6-6	once	TRBJ1-5	TGTGCCAGCAAGGGGACAGGGAATCAGCCCCAGCATTTT	CASKGTGNQPQHF
.	TRBV9	.	TRBJ2-1	TGTGCCAGCAGCGTAGAACCCCACAGCCCTAATGAGCAGTTCTTC	CASSVEPHSPNEQFF
TRBD1	TRBV11-3	.	TRBJ2-3	TGTGCCAGCAGCCCAGGGGGAGCGGTGGTGGCAGATACGCAGTATTTT	CASSPGGAVVADTQYF
.	TRBV11-2	.	TRBJ1-1	TGTGCCAGCAGCTTATTCTGGGAGGGAACTGAAGCTTTCTTT	CASSLFWEGTEAFF
.	TRBV5-1	.	TRBJ1-1	TGCGCCAGCAGCTTGGGGGGCCCAGGGGTGGGCGAAGCTTTCTTT	CASSLGGPGVGEAFF
TRBD2	TRBV6-4	.	TRBJ2-1	TGTGCCAGCAGGCCGCTAGCGGGGGGAGGCAATGAGCAGTTCTTC	CASRPLAGGGNEQFF
.	TRBV4-1	.	TRBJ1-5	TGCGCCAGCAGCCAACACGGGATCAATCAGCCCCAGCATTTT	CASSQHGINQPQHF
.	TRBV9	.	TRBJ2-2	TGTGCCAGCGGCCAGTCGAACACCGGGGAGCTGTTTTTT	CASGQSNTGELFF
.	TRBV30	.	TRBJ2-5	TGTGCCTGGAGTGTGCGGTCCCTAGGGGACGGATTGGAGACCCAGTACTTC	CAWSVRSLGDGLETQYF
.	TRBV7-3	.	TRBJ2-7	TGTGCCAGCAGCTTGGGCGGGCGGCGGGGCTCCGAGCAGTACTTC	CASSLGGRRGSEQYF
TRBD1	TRBV6-5	once	TRBJ1-2	TGTGCCAGCAGTTACTCCGGGACAGGGGGTAACTATGGCTACACCTTC	CASSYSGTGGNYGYTF
TRBD1	TRBV19	.	TRBJ2-1	TGTGCCAGTAGTAAACAGGGACAGGGACACAATGAGCAGTTCTTC	CASSKQGQGHNEQFF
.	TRBV28	.	TRBJ2-6	TGTGCCACGGCGTTAAGTGGCTCTGGGGCCAACGTCCTGACTTTC	CATALSGSGANVLTF
.	TRBV6-1	once	TRBJ2-7	TGTGCCAGAGGACAACTGAGCTACGAGCAGTACTTC	CARGQLSYEQYF
.	TRBV28	.	TRBJ1-5	TGTGCCTCCCGGTTTAGAAGCAATCAGCCCCAGCATTTT	CASRFRSNQPQHF